Listed here are 19 T cell receptor beta chains from one sample, sequenced in a study of Graves' ophthalmopathy and Graves' hyperthyroidism. Researchers took RNA transcripts and amplified TCR beta CDR3 regions from them. Second-round multiplex PCR came after first-round RT-PCR with HTBI primers. TCRdb reprocessed the multiplex PCR reads with MiXCR, giving one entry per CDR3 protein. The data hold hundreds of thousands of distinct CDR3 sequences, with about 20% observed a single time. The sequencing input was peripheral blood. These receptors were taken from a woman aged 18 to 35 with stable Graves' hyperthyroidism. Some clones in this sample may be carry-over from other donors' samples.

This clonotype was observed at least ten times. V and J are TRBV6-1 and TRBJ2-7, with TRBD1 matching over 11 bases. V was pared by 8 bases and J by 2 bases, with 8 bases of the junction left unmatched. CDR1 and CDR2 (germline): MNHNS, SASEGT. CDR3 length equals 15 residues. The CDR3, as DNA: TGTGCCAGCCGCCGGGGGACAGGGGGACCCTACGAGCAGTACTTC. Translation gives CASRRGTGGPYEQYF.

The chain has TRBV6-1 and TRBJ1-1, with 10 bases that match TRBD1. Trimming cost V 6 bases and J 7 bases; bases outside gene matches: 8. This CDR3 has 14 residues. Germline CDR1 MNHNS, CDR2 SASEGT. The CDR3 here is CASRPGQGLYEAFF. The DNA of the CDR3 is TGTGCCAGCAGACCGGGACAGGGGTTGTATGAAGCTTTCTTT.

The gene calls are TRBV12-3 or TRBV12-4 and TRBJ1-1, with D maybe TRBD1 (5 bases). Trimming stripped 7 bases from V and 8 bases from J, with 17 bases between. The CDR3 spans 13 residues. CDR3 DNA sequence: TGTGCCAGCAACTCGCCGGGACGAGGGGAAGCTTTCTTT. This translates into CASNSPGRGEAFF.

The chain uses TRBV10-3 and TRBJ1-1, with D hard to call. Germline CDR1 and CDR2: ENHRY and SYGVKD. The CDR3 contains 14 residues. The germline V and J ends were trimmed by 2 bases and 0 bases, with 7 bases remaining between them. The CDR3 bases are TGTGCCATCAGTGAGGCAGGTTTGAACACTGAAGCTTTCTTT. Translated, it gives CAISEAGLNTEAFF.

V is TRBV4-3 and J is TRBJ2-5, with D hard to call. The CDR3 runs to 15 residues. Germline values: CDR1 LGHNA, CDR2 YSLEER. The V end lost 0 bases, the J end lost 5 bases, and 13 bases lay between the germline ends. CDR3 nucleotide sequence: TGCGCCAGCAGCCAAGATTGGAACTTTGGGGAGACCCAGTACTTC. This sequence encodes CASSQDWNFGETQYF.

The chain joins TRBV29-1 to TRBJ2-2, with TRBD2 matching over 7 bases. This CDR3 has 17 amino acids. Germline loops: CDR1 SQVTM, CDR2 ANQGSEA. J lost 5 bases, V lost 5 bases, and 17 bases had no gene match. The CDR3 DNA reads as TGCAGCGTTATTCTTGACTCAGCGGGGCTGCGGACCGGGGAGCTGTTTTTT. The encoded protein is CSVILDSAGLRTGELFF.

This CDR3 reads CATSDLSTSGGASGELFF. In DNA form, the CDR3 reads TGTGCCACCAGTGATTTGTCTACTAGCGGGGGGGCGTCCGGGGAGCTGTTTTTT. This chain uses TRBV24-1 with TRBJ2-2, with 13 bases identical to TRBD2. Germline CDR1 KGHDR, CDR2 SFDVKD. J was trimmed by 6 bases and V by 0 bases; bases with no gene match: 6. The CDR3 runs to 18 residues.

There are a few counts of this clonotype. The J gene is TRBJ2-2, the V gene TRBV6-1; D ambiguous. This CDR3 has 15 amino acids. CDR1 MNHNS and CDR2 SASEGT come from the germline V gene. With 6 bases removed from V and 3 bases from J, the gap between germline ends came to 14 bases. The CDR3 sequence is CASRKDRLDTGELFF. CDR3 nucleotide sequence: TGTGCCAGCAGAAAAGATCGACTCGACACCGGGGAGCTGTTTTTT.

Ten or more counts support this clonotype. V is TRBV6-1 and J is TRBJ2-5, with a possible D match to TRBD2 (6 bases). The CDR3 covers 14 residues. V lost 8 bases and J lost 3, with 16 bases in between. The germline V gene has CDR1 MNHNS and CDR2 SASEGT. CDR3 amino acids: CASPDYRVEETQYF. For the CDR3, the DNA is TGTGCCAGCCCGGACTATAGGGTGGAAGAGACCCAGTACTTC.

This clonotype appeared many times. This sequence joins TRBV20-1 and TRBJ1-1; D remains ambiguous. CDR1 is DFQATT, CDR2 SNEGSKA, per germline (reference sequence). Trimming took off 3 bases at V and 4 bases at J, with 12 bases between the two ends. This CDR3 is built from 13 residues. CDR3 sequence reads: CSARVIVGTEAFF. DNA for the CDR3: TGCAGTGCTAGGGTTATAGTGGGCACTGAAGCTTTCTTT.

This clonotype was seen at least ten times. V usage is TRBV5-1 and J usage is TRBJ2-5; maybe TRBD2 (5 bases). CDR1 SGHRS and CDR2 YFSETQ come from the germline V gene. V lost 4 bases and J 5 bases, leaving 18 bases between the germline ends. The CDR3 is 15 amino acids. The CDR3 bases are TGCGCCAGCAGCCAGCGACTACCCCGCGAGGAGACCCAGTACTTC. It translates to CASSQRLPREETQYF.

The J gene is TRBJ1-2, the V gene TRBV30; perhaps TRBD1 as D (5 bases). This CDR3 contains 16 residues. Germline loops: CDR1 GTSNPN, CDR2 SVGIG (reference sequence). The V end lost 5 bases, the J end lost 1 base, and 20 bases lay between the germline ends. The CDR3 reads CAWLRLGPDFNYGYTF. As DNA, the CDR3 is TGTGCCTGGCTACGGTTGGGACCGGACTTTAACTATGGCTACACCTTC.

This clonotype was found a few times. The chain couples TRBV4-1 to TRBJ1-1, with D possibly matching TRBD1 (5 bases). In germline, CDR1 is MGHRA, CDR2 YSYEKL. V gave up 0 bases and J gave up 1 base, with 15 bases separating them. The CDR3 length is 17 residues. CDR3 protein: CASSQDVVLGGNTEAFF. For the CDR3, the DNA is TGCGCCAGCAGCCAAGACGTGGTTCTTGGGGGGAACACTGAAGCTTTCTTT.

This clonotype was counted many times. This chain joins TRBV2 and TRBJ2-2, with D unclear. Germline-derived CDR1 and CDR2 are SNHLY and FYNNEI. The CDR3 totals 13 residues. Trimming took 8 bases from V and 5 from J, leaving 12 bases between them. In DNA, the CDR3 is TGTGCCAGCGGCCAGGTCAGGACCGGGGAGCTGTTTTTT. It is translated as CASGQVRTGELFF.

This chain joins TRBV9 and TRBJ2-7, with 7 bases identical to TRBD1. Looked up from germline, CDR1 is SGDLS and CDR2 is YYNGEE. There are 17 residues in the CDR3. The ends lost 0 bases at V and 6 bases at J; junction bases unmatched: 15. The CDR3: CASSVAPLDRVAGEQYF. The CDR3 coding sequence is TGTGCCAGCAGCGTAGCTCCCCTTGACAGGGTGGCGGGCGAGCAGTACTTC.

The chain couples TRBV6-2 or TRBV6-3 to TRBJ2-5, with D perhaps matching TRBD1 or TRBD2 (5 bases each). The germline gives CDR1 MNHEY, CDR2 SVGEGT. Trimming shortened V by 4 bases and J by 2 bases, and 17 bases separated the two germline ends. The CDR3 is 16 residues long. For the CDR3, the DNA is TGTGCCAGCAGTTCCGTCTGGGACGGCTTACAAGAGACCCAGTACTTC. Translating it yields CASSSVWDGLQETQYF.

This clonotype was observed many times. The chain couples TRBV6-1 to TRBJ2-7; D gene ambiguous. The CDR3 contains 16 residues. V lost 4 bases, J lost 3 bases, and 19 bases lay in between. CDR1 and CDR2 (germline): MNHNS, SASEGT. The CDR3 nucleotides are TGTGCCAGCAGTGCCGGTCCACGGATTGTTCACTACGAGCAGTACTTC. This gives the protein CASSAGPRIVHYEQYF.

This clonotype came up a few times. CDR3 in amino acids: CASSLRLAGEVYEQYF. CDR3 DNA: TGTGCCAGCAGTCTTAGACTAGCGGGAGAAGTCTACGAGCAGTACTTC. The chain is built from TRBV11-2 and TRBJ2-7; 12 positions match TRBD2. Unmatched junction bases numbered 9, after V lost 6 bases and J lost 3 bases. The CDR3 consists of 16 residues. The germline CDR1 and CDR2 sequences are SGHAT and FQNNGV.

The rearrangement joins TRBV12-3 or TRBV12-4 to TRBJ2-2, with TRBD1 matching over 9 bases. With V trimmed by 4 bases and J by 7 bases, 7 bases remained unmatched. This CDR3 region has 15 residues. This chain's CDR3 is CASSSGTGIGGELFF. CDR3 nucleotide sequence: TGTGCCAGCAGTTCGGGGACAGGGATCGGCGGGGAGCTGTTTTTT.